This is a list of T cell receptor beta chains from one sample in a study of cytotoxic CD8 clonotypes in ibrutinib-treated CLL. Repertoires were generated with immunoSEQ multiplex PCR, while TCRdb's copy carries only in-frame clones and drops some. The sample holds fewer than 200,000 clones; 70% to 85% are singletons and the top ten take about 4.3%. The specimen was PBMCs, collected after 24 months of ibrutinib treatment. These receptors all come from a human donor with chronic lymphocytic leukemia. The CDR3 runs from the conserved cysteine through the conserved F or W. A D gene is named only where the DNA matches it firmly. Size is omitted from some rows. Given values are once, few, many or a class for expanded clones.

- TRBJ1-2 - TRBV20-1 CSAREPGYTF TGCAGTGCTAGAGAACCCGGCTACACCTTC
- TRBJ2-3 - TRBV5-1 CASSLVGTDTQYF TGCGCCAGCAGCTTGGTAGGCACAGATACGCAGTATTTT
once TRBJ2-1 - TRBV30 CAWSYGTGEQFF TGTGCCTGGAGTTACGGTACGGGTGAGCAGTTCTTC
- TRBJ2-3 TRBD1 TRBV18 CASSPGGTGHFVF TGTGCCAGCTCACCTGGTGGGACAGGCCATTTTGTTTTT
- TRBJ2-6 - TRBV5-1 CASSPYSGANVLTF TGCGCCAGCAGCCCATACTCTGGGGCCAACGTCCTGACTTTC
- TRBJ1-4 - TRBV5-1 CASSWGGQTNEKLFF TGCGCCAGCAGCTGGGGCGGCCAAACTAATGAAAAACTGTTTTTT
- TRBJ2-2 - TRBV9 CASSPGGLGTGELFF TGTGCCAGCAGCCCAGGAGGGCTGGGAACCGGGGAGCTGTTTTTT
- TRBJ2-4 - TRBV30 CAWSTKQGLNIQYF TGTGCCTGGAGCACAAAACAGGGACTTAACATTCAGTACTTC
- TRBJ2-7 TRBD2 TRBV7-2 CASSLEPRGREQYF TGTGCCAGCAGCTTAGAACCGCGCGGGAGGGAGCAGTACTTC
few TRBJ1-1 - TRBV12-2 CASRYDRNTEAFF TGTGCAAGTCGCTATGACAGGAACACTGAAGCTTTCTTT
once TRBJ1-2 TRBD1 TRBV5-4 CASRRPGQGASGYTF TGTGCCAGCAGGCGTCCGGGACAGGGGGCCTCTGGCTACACCTTC
- TRBJ2-3 TRBD2 TRBV27 CASSLAASTDTQYF TGTGCCAGCAGCCTAGCGGCAAGCACAGATACGCAGTATTTT
- TRBJ1-1 TRBD1 TRBV12-5 CASAQGGKNTEAFF TGTGCTAGTGCCCAGGGGGGTAAGAACACTGAAGCTTTCTTT
- TRBJ1-5 - TRBV27 CASRPGRQNQPQHF TGTGCCAGCCGCCCGGGACGGCAGAATCAGCCCCAGCATTTT
- TRBJ1-1 - TRBV5-6 CASSSLGGLMETEAFF TGTGCCAGCAGTTCTCTAGGAGGACTTATGGAGACTGAAGCTTTCTTT
- TRBJ2-5 - TRBV6-1 CASRPDRNQETQYF TGTGCCAGCAGACCAGACAGAAACCAAGAGACCCAGTACTTC
- TRBJ1-3 - TRBV2 CASSEAEGGANSIIAGNTIYF TGTGCCAGCAGTGAAGCCGAGGGGGGGGCGAATAGTATTATAGCTGGAAACACCATATATTTT
- TRBJ2-1 TRBD2 TRBV27 CASRLAVLSYNEQFF TGTGCCAGCAGGCTAGCGGTTCTCTCCTACAATGAGCAGTTCTTC
- TRBJ1-4 TRBD1 TRBV9 CASSARQGREKLFF TGTGCCAGCAGCGCGAGACAGGGTCGAGAAAAACTGTTTTTT
once TRBJ2-7 TRBD1 TRBV25-1 CASSETGGARGEQYF TGTGCCAGCAGTGAGACAGGGGGCGCGAGGGGCGAGCAGTACTTC
few TRBJ2-4 TRBD2 TRBV4-2 CASSQDRRAGGENIQYF TGTGCCAGCAGCCAAGATCGCAGGGCGGGAGGGGAGAACATTCAGTACTTC
once TRBJ1-2 TRBD1 TRBV18 CASSPLQGEAGYTF TGTGCCAGCTCACCCTTACAGGGGGAGGCTGGCTACACCTTC
- TRBJ1-5 TRBD1 TRBV6-5 CASTPGGPSNQPQHF TGTGCCAGCACCCCAGGGGGACCGAGCAATCAGCCCCAGCATTTT
once TRBJ1-3 - TRBV5-3 CARSLLERVTRVGNTIYF TGTGCCAGAAGCTTGCTCGAGCGGGTAACCCGAGTCGGAAACACCATATATTTT
- TRBJ2-7 - TRBV4-1 CASSRQGGGYEQYF TGCGCCAGCAGCCGCCAGGGTGGCGGTTACGAGCAGTACTTC
once TRBJ1-2 TRBD1 TRBV7-9 CASSTRDRAIGYTF TGTGCCAGCAGCACTCGAGACAGGGCAATCGGCTACACCTTC
- TRBJ2-1 TRBD2 TRBV6-1 CASRLAESSYNEQFF TGTGCCAGCAGACTAGCGGAGAGCTCCTACAATGAGCAGTTCTTC
once TRBJ1-1 - TRBV6-5 CASRYGMNTEAFF TGTGCCAGCAGATATGGTATGAACACTGAAGCTTTCTTT
- TRBJ1-4 - TRBV2 CASQYSSLGNEKLFF TGTGCCAGCCAGTACTCGAGCCTCGGGAATGAAAAACTGTTTTTT
once TRBJ1-2 - TRBV20-1 CSARRAGGYTF TGCAGTGCTAGACGGGCCGGCGGCTACACCTTC
- TRBJ1-6 - TRBV2 CASSARGGYNSPLHF TGTGCCAGCAGTGCGAGGGGCGGCTATAATTCACCCCTCCACTTT
- TRBJ2-2 TRBD2 TRBV18 CASSPGLAGASGELFF TGTGCCAGCTCACCAGGACTAGCGGGAGCTTCCGGGGAGCTGTTTTTT
- TRBJ2-1 - TRBV10-2 CASSESPGSNEQFF TGCGCCAGCAGTGAGTCCCCAGGGAGTAATGAGCAGTTCTTC
- TRBJ1-1 - TRBV19 CASSSIRYTEAFF TGTGCCAGTAGTAGTATCCGTTACACTGAAGCTTTCTTT
- TRBJ2-1 TRBD1 TRBV6-5 CASSPDRERQFF TGTGCCAGCAGCCCCGACAGGGAACGGCAGTTCTTC
- TRBJ2-1 - TRBV30 CAWSEIQGPGQSTVNEQFF TGTGCCTGGAGTGAAATACAGGGCCCAGGGCAAAGTACTGTAAATGAGCAGTTCTTC
- TRBJ2-7 - TRBV7-3 CASLRGGGYEQYF TGTGCCAGCCTGCGGGGAGGGGGCTACGAGCAGTACTTC
once TRBJ1-6 - TRBV7-2 CASSLRGSPLHF TGTGCCAGCAGCTTAAGGGGTTCACCCCTCCACTTT
- TRBJ2-1 - TRBV11-3 CASRLGSGSYNEQFF TGTGCCAGCAGGTTAGGATCGGGCTCCTACAATGAGCAGTTCTTC
few TRBJ1-4 - TRBV14 CASSQDWEKLFF TGTGCCAGCAGCCAAGATTGGGAAAAACTGTTTTTT
many TRBJ1-2 - TRBV27 CASSYKGRDYGYTF TGTGCCAGCTCCTATAAGGGCAGGGACTATGGCTACACCTTC
- TRBJ2-7 - TRBV28 CASSRDRAYEQYF TGTGCCAGCAGCCGAGACAGAGCCTACGAGCAGTACTTC
once TRBJ1-3 TRBD1 TRBV13 CASSRTGTSGNTIYF TGTGCCAGCAGCCGGACAGGGACCTCTGGAAACACCATATATTTT
- TRBJ1-4 TRBD1 TRBV10-1 CASSDPAGGDEKLFF TGCGCCAGCAGTGATCCTGCAGGGGGCGATGAAAAACTGTTTTTT